These 22 T cell receptor beta chains were all obtained from the same sample, sequenced in a study of CD8 T cells in ankylosing spondylitis. Their cognate antigens are unknown. Overall study results and limits: Characteristic, it appeared, of ankylosing spondylitis blood was a TCR beta motif of eight highly homologous variants.

TCRdb re-called the 5' RACE reads through MiXCR, storing one row per CDR3 protein. The table includes about 200,000 distinct CDR3 sequences, roughly 6.6% detected once. The sample taken for sequencing was blood, either unsorted or a sorted T cell fraction (not recorded which). The receptor set was obtained from a male donor with ankylosing spondylitis.

At least ten counts were recorded for this clonotype. J is TRBJ2-1 and V is TRBV4-2, with D unclear. This CDR3 is 13 amino acids long. V shed 4 bases and J shed 3 bases, with 7 bases lying between them. Germline CDR1 LGHNA, CDR2 YNFKEQ. The CDR3 loop reads CASSPDGYNEQFF. The CDR3 DNA reads TGTGCCAGCAGCCCTGACGGCTACAATGAGCAGTTCTTC.

This clonotype was seen at least ten times. V is TRBV27 and J is TRBJ2-7; the match to TRBD1 covers 7 bases. This CDR3 spans 14 amino acids. Looked up from germline, CDR1 is MNHEY and CDR2 is SMNVEV (reference sequence). V lost 1 base, J lost 6 bases, and 6 bases stayed unmatched. This chain's CDR3 is CASSLWARGIEQYF. CDR3 bases: TGTGCCAGCAGTTTATGGGCCAGGGGGATCGAGCAGTACTTC.

This clonotype showed up many times. The chain is built from TRBV7-9 and TRBJ2-1, with 13 bases lining up with TRBD2. The V segment lost 4 bases and the J segment 14 bases; nucleotides outside the gene matches: 11. This CDR3 region has 15 residues. CDR1 and CDR2 from the germline V gene are SEHNR and FQNEAQ (reference sequence). The CDR3 nucleotides read TGTGCCAGCAGCTCGCCAGGACTAGCGGGAGAAGGGGAGTTCTTC. Its protein product is CASSSPGLAGEGEFF.

This clonotype occurred many times. The gene calls are TRBV28 and TRBJ2-5; 7 nucleotides match TRBD1. This CDR3 region has 12 residues. J lost 4 bases, V lost 6 bases, and 2 bases had no gene match. Germline V gene data show CDR1 as MDHEN and CDR2 as SYDVKM. CDR3 residues: CASRRQGETQYF. DNA of the CDR3: TGTGCCAGCAGGAGACAGGGAGAGACCCAGTACTTC. The variable domain in full, completed from reference TRBV28 and TRBJ2-5, reads DVKVTQSSRYLVKRTGEKVFLECVQDMDHENMFWYRQDPGLGLRLIYFSYDVKMKEKGDIPEGYSVSREKKERFSLILESASTNQTSMYLCASRRQGETQYFGPGTRLLVL.

Many counts were recorded for this clonotype. This rearrangement joins TRBV4-3 to TRBJ1-2, with D perhaps matching TRBD1 (5 bases). The CDR3 spans 16 residues. V was shortened by 0 bases and J by 3 bases, with 14 bases between the two germline ends. CDR1 LGHNA and CDR2 YSLEER come from the germline V gene. CDR3 protein: CASSQDRGRGHYGYTF. CDR3 nucleotides: TGCGCCAGCAGCCAAGATCGGGGCCGCGGACACTATGGCTACACCTTC.

This clonotype was detected only a few times. The rearrangement uses TRBV24-1 and TRBJ2-2; TRBD1 aligns across 8 bases. The germline CDR1 and CDR2 sequences are KGHDR and SFDVKD. The V segment lost 9 bases and the J segment 3 bases; nucleotides outside the gene matches: 2. This CDR3 has 13 amino acids. The CDR3 DNA follows: TGTGCCACCTGGGACAGGTACACCGGGGAGCTGTTTTTT. Translating it yields CATWDRYTGELFF.

This clonotype has ten or more counts. This chain uses TRBV7-9 with TRBJ2-1; TRBD2 matches 7 bases. Germline CDR1 SEHNR, CDR2 FQNEAQ (reference sequence). The CDR3 has 15 amino acids. With V trimmed by 6 bases and J by 2 bases, 7 bases remained unmatched. CDR3 protein: CASSGPGGPYNEQFF. In DNA, the CDR3 is TGTGCCAGCAGTGGACCGGGGGGACCCTACAATGAGCAGTTCTTC.

The rearrangement links TRBV6-2 or TRBV6-3 to TRBJ2-7; 7 nucleotides match TRBD1. Per the germline V gene, CDR1 is MNHEY and CDR2 is SVGEGT. V was pared by 7 bases and J by 2 bases, with 5 bases of the junction left unmatched. The length of the CDR3 is 13 residues. Written as DNA, the CDR3 is TGTGCCAGCACGTGGACAGGAACCTACGAGCAGTACTTC. It translates to CASTWTGTYEQYF.

The chain couples TRBV7-2 to TRBJ1-3; no firm D call. Between the trimmed V and J ends, which lost 3 bases and 0 bases, there was a span of 6 bases. This CDR3 is 14 amino acids long. The germline CDR1 and CDR2 sequences are SGHTA and FQGNSA. The CDR3, as DNA: TGTGCCAGCAGCTTGGAGGCCTCTGGAAACACCATATATTTT. This encodes CASSLEASGNTIYF.

The table lists this clonotype with many counts. The chain couples TRBV27 to TRBJ2-1; the D gene is possibly TRBD2 (5 bases). Germline V gives CDR1 MNHEY, CDR2 SMNVEV (reference sequence). Trimming removed 5 bases from V and 7 bases from J, with 18 bases in between. The CDR3 sequence is 15 residues long. The CDR3 spells CASSGDYPPKNEQFF. In DNA form, the CDR3 reads TGTGCCAGCAGTGGAGACTACCCACCGAAGAATGAGCAGTTCTTC.

This clonotype was counted many times. The chain couples TRBV7-9 to TRBJ2-1; tentative D call: TRBD2 (5 bases). V lost 0 bases and J 15 bases, leaving 9 bases between the germline ends. The CDR3 has 11 residues. The V gene's germline CDR1 is SEHNR and CDR2 FQNEAQ (reference sequence). The CDR3 region is CASSLAKEVFF. In DNA, the CDR3 is TGTGCCAGCAGCTTAGCCAAGGAGGTGTTCTTC.

This clonotype appeared a few times. The CDR3 loop reads CASSRGTEKTQYF. The CDR3 DNA sequence: TGTGCCAGCAGCCGGGGGACCGAAAAGACCCAGTACTTC. V is TRBV12-3 or TRBV12-4 and J is TRBJ2-5, with D tentatively TRBD2 (6 bases). V dropped 6 bases and J dropped 6 bases, with 14 bases sitting between them. This CDR3 spans 13 amino acids.

Ten or more counts support this clonotype. The gene calls are TRBV7-9 and TRBJ1-1; D ambiguous. The CDR3 has 12 amino acids. Germline V gene data show CDR1 as SEHNR and CDR2 as FQNEAQ (reference sequence). V gave up 8 bases and J gave up 1 base, with 8 bases separating them. As DNA, the CDR3 is TGTGCCAGCGAAGAGGAGAACACTGAAGCTTTCTTT. Translated, it gives CASEEENTEAFF. The full variable domain, its missing parts supplied by reference TRBV7-9 and TRBJ1-1, is DTGVSQNPRHKITKRGQNVTFRCDPISEHNRLYWYRQTLGQGPEFLTYFQNEAQLEKSRLLSDRFSAERPKGSFSTLEIQRTEQGDSAMYLCASEEENTEAFFGQGTRLTVV.

This clonotype has at least ten counts. The junction and the germline gene differ at one end; a read error may be behind it. The genes are TRBV2 and TRBJ2-1; 9 positions match TRBD2. The CDR3 totals 10 residues. From germline, CDR1 is SNHLY and CDR2 FYNNEI. The CDR3 region has the DNA TGTGCCAGCAGTGATGGGACTAGCTCCTTT. Translated, it gives CASSDGTSSF.

This clonotype was seen ten or more times. The chain combines TRBV27 with TRBJ2-1, with D perhaps TRBD1 or TRBD2 (5 bases each). The CDR3 runs 15 residues. Per germline, CDR1 MNHEY and CDR2 SMNVEV (reference sequence). V shed 2 bases and J shed 0 bases, with 8 bases lying between them. CDR3 loop: CASSLEGYSYNEQFF. The DNA of the CDR3 is TGTGCCAGCAGTTTAGAGGGGTACTCCTACAATGAGCAGTTCTTC.

This rearrangement joins TRBV4-3 to TRBJ2-7, with D maybe TRBD1 (6 bases). The V end lost 6 bases, the J end lost 3 bases, and 18 bases lay between the germline ends. Germline V gene lookup returns CDR1 LGHNA and CDR2 YSLEER. CDR3 size: 15 residues. CDR3 residues: CASRPHLRDIYEQYF. CDR3 coding DNA: TGCGCCAGCAGACCCCATCTTCGGGACATCTACGAGCAGTACTTC.

This clonotype was recorded at least ten times. This rearrangement joins TRBV2 to TRBJ2-4; the D gene is possibly TRBD1 (6 bases). The CDR3 contains 13 residues. Germline CDR1 reads SNHLY; CDR2 reads FYNNEI. V lost 6 bases and J lost 4, with 10 bases in between. The CDR3 sequence: CASSLDRKNIQYF. Written as DNA, the CDR3 is TGTGCCAGCAGCTTAGACAGGAAAAACATTCAGTACTTC.

This chain links TRBV6-5 with TRBJ1-1; TRBD1 agrees at 7 bases. CDR3 length equals 15 residues. Losses at the gene ends were 2 bases for V and 2 bases for J; bases not matched to a gene: 5. Germline V gene sequence: CDR1 MNHEY, CDR2 SVGAGI. The CDR3 DNA reads TGTGCCAGCAGTTACGCAGGGGGGACAAACACTGAAGCTTTCTTT. Translation: CASSYAGGTNTEAFF.

This clonotype was picked up many times. As DNA, the CDR3 is TGTGCCAGCAGTCCCCCCGTCTCACCCTCACCCCTCCACTTT. Residues: CASSPPVSPSPLHF. The gene calls are TRBV3-1 and TRBJ1-6; D unclear. V was trimmed by 6 bases and J by 10 bases, leaving 16 bases between them. The germline V gene encodes CDR1 LGHDT and CDR2 YNNKEL (reference sequence). The CDR3 covers 14 residues.

The chain is built from TRBV6-2 or TRBV6-3 and TRBJ2-4; D unresolved. The V end was cut by 3 bases, the J end by 2 bases, with 5 bases between. Germline loops: CDR1 MNHEY, CDR2 SVGEGT. The CDR3 extends over 13 amino acids. The CDR3 nucleotides read TGTGCCAGCAGTTATCTGTCCAAAAACATTCAGTACTTC. Translating gives CASSYLSKNIQYF.

In this sample, this clonotype turned up many times. CDR3 region: CASSSIGQGLSYEQYF. The CDR3 DNA sequence: TGTGCCAGCAGCTCGATCGGACAGGGCCTTTCCTACGAGCAGTACTTC. The J gene is TRBJ2-7, the V gene TRBV6-1; 8 bases are shared with TRBD1. CDR1 and CDR2 from the germline V gene are MNHNS and SASEGT. The J segment lost 1 base and the V segment lost 6 bases, leaving 11 bases of the junction unmatched. This CDR3 spans 16 amino acids.

This clonotype was recorded at least ten times. V usage is TRBV2 and J usage is TRBJ1-4; possibly TRBD1 for D (6 bases). Between the trimmed V and J ends, which lost 1 base and 2 bases, there was a span of 11 bases. Germline values: CDR1 SNHLY, CDR2 FYNNEI. The CDR3 sequence is 16 residues long. The CDR3 sequence: CASSEEGGVTNEKLFF. The CDR3 DNA is TGTGCCAGCAGTGAAGAGGGGGGAGTGACTAATGAAAAACTGTTTTTT.